This T cell receptor (beta chain) stems from a study of cytomegalovirus exposure and HLA in healthy donors. Germline V gene lookup returns CDR1 LNHNV and CDR2 YYDKDF (reference sequence). Unmatched junction bases numbered 13, after V lost 2 bases and J lost 2 bases. CDR3 length: 19 amino acids. The PCR contained 60 Vbeta and 13 Jbeta primers. Assay used: immunoSEQ multiplex PCR; TCRdb lists only in-frame clones, some missing. This sample's clone table lists about 200,000 clones. The clonotype comes from a girl aged 2 to 9 in good health and CMV-seropositive. Sequenced: PBMCs. This chain joins TRBV15 and TRBJ2-3, with 10 bases lining up with TRBD2. The CDR3 reads CATSRIRLAGTDFTDTQYF. In nucleotides, the CDR3 is TGTGCCACCAGCAGAATCAGACTAGCGGGCACAGATTTCACAGATACGCAGTATTTT.